This TCR beta chain was found in a study of T cell changes during pregnancy in multiple sclerosis. The CDR3 is 16 amino acids. V was clipped by 0 bases and J by 8 bases, with 16 bases between them. CDR1 is LGHNA and CDR2 is YSLEER in the germline V gene. This clone was recorded once. Repertoires were generated with immunoSEQ multiplex PCR, while TCRdb's copy carries only in-frame clones and drops some. Here the sample spans around 71,000 clones, around nine tenths being singletons. The chain carries TRBV4-3 and TRBJ1-4; D perhaps matches TRBD1 (5 bases). The source is a female donor with multiple sclerosis, enrolled in a pregnancy study. The sample here was peripheral blood, taken in the third trimester of pregnancy. In DNA form, the CDR3 reads TGCGCCAGCAGCCAAGATTTCAGAGGGGAGGTGGAAAAACTGTTTTTT. Translated: CASSQDFRGEVEKLFF.